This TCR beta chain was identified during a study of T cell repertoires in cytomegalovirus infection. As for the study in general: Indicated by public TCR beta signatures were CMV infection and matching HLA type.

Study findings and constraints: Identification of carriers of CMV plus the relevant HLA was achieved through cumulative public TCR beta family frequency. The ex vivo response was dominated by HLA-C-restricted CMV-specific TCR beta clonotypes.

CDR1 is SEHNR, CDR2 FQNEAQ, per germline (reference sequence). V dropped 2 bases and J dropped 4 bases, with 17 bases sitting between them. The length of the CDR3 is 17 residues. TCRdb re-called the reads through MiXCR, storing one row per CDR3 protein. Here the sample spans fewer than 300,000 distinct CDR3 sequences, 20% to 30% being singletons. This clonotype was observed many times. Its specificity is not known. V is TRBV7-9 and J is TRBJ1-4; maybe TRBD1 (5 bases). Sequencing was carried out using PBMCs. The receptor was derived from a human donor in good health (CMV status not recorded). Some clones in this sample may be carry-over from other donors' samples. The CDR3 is CASSLNSAGRLNEKLFF. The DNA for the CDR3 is TGTGCCAGCAGCTTAAATTCCGCGGGACGGCTTAATGAAAAACTGTTTTTT.